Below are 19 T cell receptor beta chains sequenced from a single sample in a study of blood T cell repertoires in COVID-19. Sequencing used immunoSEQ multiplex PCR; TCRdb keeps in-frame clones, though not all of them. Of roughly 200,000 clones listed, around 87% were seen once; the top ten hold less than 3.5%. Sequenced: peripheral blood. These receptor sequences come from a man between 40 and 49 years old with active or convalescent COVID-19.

The chain's CDR3 is CASLALHF. In nucleotides, the CDR3 is TGCGCCAGTCTCGCCCTCCACTTT. The chain links TRBV23-1 to TRBJ1-6, with no clear D. TRBV23-1 is labeled an ORF, and its function is uncertain. V dropped 9 bases and J dropped 14 bases, with 5 bases sitting between them. The CDR3 has 8 residues.

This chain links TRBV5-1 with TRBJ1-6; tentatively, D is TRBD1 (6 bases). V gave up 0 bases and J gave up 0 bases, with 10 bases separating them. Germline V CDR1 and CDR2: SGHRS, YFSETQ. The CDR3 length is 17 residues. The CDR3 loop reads CASSLEGGSSYNSPLHF. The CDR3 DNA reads TGCGCCAGCAGCTTGGAGGGGGGGTCCTCCTATAATTCACCCCTCCACTTT.

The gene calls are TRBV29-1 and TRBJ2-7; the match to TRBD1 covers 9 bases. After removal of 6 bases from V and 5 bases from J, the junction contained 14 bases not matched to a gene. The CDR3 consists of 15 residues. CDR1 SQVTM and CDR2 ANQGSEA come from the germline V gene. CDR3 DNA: TGCAGCGTCGACAAACCGGGACAGGGAAGGAACGAGCAGTACTTC. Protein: CSVDKPGQGRNEQYF.

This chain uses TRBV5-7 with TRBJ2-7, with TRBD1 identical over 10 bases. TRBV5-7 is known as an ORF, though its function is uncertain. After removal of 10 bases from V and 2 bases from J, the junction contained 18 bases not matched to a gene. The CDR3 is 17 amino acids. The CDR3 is CALELRWDRGNTYEQYF. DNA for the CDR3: TGTGCCCTAGAGCTTAGGTGGGACAGGGGCAATACCTACGAGCAGTACTTC.

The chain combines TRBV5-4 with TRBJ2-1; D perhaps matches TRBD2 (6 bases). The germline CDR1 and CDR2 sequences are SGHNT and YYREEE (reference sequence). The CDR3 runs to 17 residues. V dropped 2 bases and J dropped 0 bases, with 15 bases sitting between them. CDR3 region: CASSLLLASSSYNEQFF. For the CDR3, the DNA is TGTGCCAGCAGCTTATTACTAGCCTCAAGCTCCTACAATGAGCAGTTCTTC.

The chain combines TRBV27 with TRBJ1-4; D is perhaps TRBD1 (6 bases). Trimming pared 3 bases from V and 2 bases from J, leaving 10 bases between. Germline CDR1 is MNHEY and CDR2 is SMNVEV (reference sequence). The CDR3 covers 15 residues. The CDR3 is CASSFRGDTNEKLFF. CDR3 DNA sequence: TGTGCCAGCAGTTTCAGGGGTGACACTAATGAAAAACTGTTTTTT.

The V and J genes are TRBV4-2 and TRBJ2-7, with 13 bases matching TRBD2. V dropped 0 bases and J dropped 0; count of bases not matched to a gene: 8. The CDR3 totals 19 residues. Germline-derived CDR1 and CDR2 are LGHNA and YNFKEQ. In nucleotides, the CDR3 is TGTGCCAGCAGCCAAGATGGGGGACTAGCGGGGCTTAGCTCCTACGAGCAGTACTTC. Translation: CASSQDGGLAGLSSYEQYF.

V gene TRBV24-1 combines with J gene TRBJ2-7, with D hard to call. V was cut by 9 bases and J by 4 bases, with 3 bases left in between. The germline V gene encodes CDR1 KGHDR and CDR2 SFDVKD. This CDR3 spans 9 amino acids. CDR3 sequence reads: CATQYEQYF. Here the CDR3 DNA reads TGTGCCACCCAATACGAGCAGTACTTC.

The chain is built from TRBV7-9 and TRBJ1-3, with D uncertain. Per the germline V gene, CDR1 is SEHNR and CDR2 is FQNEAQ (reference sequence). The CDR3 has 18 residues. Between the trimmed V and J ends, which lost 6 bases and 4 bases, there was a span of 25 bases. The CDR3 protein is CASRSTRHSTRFGNTIYF. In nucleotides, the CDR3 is TGTGCCAGCAGATCAACAAGACATTCGACACGTTTCGGAAACACCATATATTTT.

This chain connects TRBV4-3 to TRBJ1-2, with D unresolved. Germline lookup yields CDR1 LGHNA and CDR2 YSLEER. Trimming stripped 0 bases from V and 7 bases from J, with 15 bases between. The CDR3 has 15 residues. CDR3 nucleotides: TGCGCCAGCAGCCAAGATCGACAACCCGGGGTTGGCTACACCTTC. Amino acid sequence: CASSQDRQPGVGYTF.

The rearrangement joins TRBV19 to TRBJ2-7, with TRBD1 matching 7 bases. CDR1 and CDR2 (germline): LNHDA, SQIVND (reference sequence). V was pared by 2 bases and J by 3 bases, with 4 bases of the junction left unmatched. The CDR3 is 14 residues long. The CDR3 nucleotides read TGTGCCAGTAGTATATACAGGGGCGACTACGAGCAGTACTTC. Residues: CASSIYRGDYEQYF.

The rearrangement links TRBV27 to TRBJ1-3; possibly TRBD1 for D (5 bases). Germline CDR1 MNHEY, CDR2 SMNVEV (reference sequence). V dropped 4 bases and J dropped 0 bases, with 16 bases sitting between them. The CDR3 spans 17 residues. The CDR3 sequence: CASSSRIGGYSGNTIYF. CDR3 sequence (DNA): TGTGCCAGCAGTTCCCGAATTGGGGGGTACTCTGGAAACACCATATATTTT.

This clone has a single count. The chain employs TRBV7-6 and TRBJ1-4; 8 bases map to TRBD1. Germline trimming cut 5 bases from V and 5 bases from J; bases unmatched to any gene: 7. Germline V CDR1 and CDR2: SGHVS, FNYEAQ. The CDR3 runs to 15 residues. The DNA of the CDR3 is TGTGCCAGCAGCCCACCCGGGACAGGCAATGAAAAACTGTTTTTT. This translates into CASSPPGTGNEKLFF.

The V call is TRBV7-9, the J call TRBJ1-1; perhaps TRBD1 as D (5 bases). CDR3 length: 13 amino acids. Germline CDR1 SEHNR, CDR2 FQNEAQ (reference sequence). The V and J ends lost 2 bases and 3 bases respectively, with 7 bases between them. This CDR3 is CASSLTGDTEAFF. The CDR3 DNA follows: TGTGCCAGCAGCTTAACGGGGGACACTGAAGCTTTCTTT.

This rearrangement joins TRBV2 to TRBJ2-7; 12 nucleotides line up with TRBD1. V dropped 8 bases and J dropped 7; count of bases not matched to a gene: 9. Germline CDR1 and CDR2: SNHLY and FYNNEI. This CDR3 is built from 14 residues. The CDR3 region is CASALGQGAGEQYF. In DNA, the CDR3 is TGTGCCAGCGCACTGGGACAGGGGGCAGGGGAGCAGTACTTC.

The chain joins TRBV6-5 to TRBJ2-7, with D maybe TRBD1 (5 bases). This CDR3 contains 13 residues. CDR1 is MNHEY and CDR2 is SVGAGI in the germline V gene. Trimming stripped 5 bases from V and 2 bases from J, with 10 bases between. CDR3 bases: TGTGCCAGCAGTATCGACAGCACCTACGAGCAGTACTTC. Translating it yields CASSIDSTYEQYF.

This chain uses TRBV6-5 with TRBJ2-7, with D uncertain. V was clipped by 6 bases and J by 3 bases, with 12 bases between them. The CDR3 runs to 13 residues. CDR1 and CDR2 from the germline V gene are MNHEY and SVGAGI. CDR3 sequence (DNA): TGTGCCAGCAGGGGCCCAACGAACTACGAGCAGTACTTC. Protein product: CASRGPTNYEQYF.

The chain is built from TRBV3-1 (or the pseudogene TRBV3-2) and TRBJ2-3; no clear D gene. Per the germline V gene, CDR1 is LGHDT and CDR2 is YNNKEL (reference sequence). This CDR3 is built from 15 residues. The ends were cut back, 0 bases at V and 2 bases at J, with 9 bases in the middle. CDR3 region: CASSQDFGFTDTQYF. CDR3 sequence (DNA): TGTGCCAGCAGCCAAGATTTCGGTTTCACAGATACGCAGTATTTT.

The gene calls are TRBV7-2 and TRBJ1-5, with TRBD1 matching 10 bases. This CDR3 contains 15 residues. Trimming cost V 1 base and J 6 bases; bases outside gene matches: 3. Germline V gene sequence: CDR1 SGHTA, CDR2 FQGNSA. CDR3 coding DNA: TGTGCCAGCAGCTTAGGACAGGGGGCCGGTCAGCCCCAGCATTTT. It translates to CASSLGQGAGQPQHF.